What follows describes a single TCR beta chain. Antigen: not known. About 2 micrograms of genomic DNA (from cryopreserved PBMCs) were used for TCR beta libraries. Germline V gene lookup returns CDR1 SGHDT and CDR2 YYEEEE. Trimming left V 1 base short and J 6 bases short, with 14 bases between. This CDR3 spans 15 amino acids. This entry is derived from a study of cytotoxic CD8 clonotypes in ibrutinib-treated CLL. Study context: Among the patients, 11 presented as relapsed/refractory and around 15 as treatment-naive; about 17 showed unmutated IGHV. Response was recorded as partial in 24 patients and complete in 2; at median 68 months, approximately 15 remained remitted and roughly 12 had progressed. Study-wide results and limits: Public clonotypes, rarely seen, contracted or held steady on treatment.

The assay was immunoSEQ multiplex PCR, and TCRdb's table has in-frame clones only and misses some. The sample holds tens of thousands of clones, about 72% seen once. The J gene is TRBJ2-1, the V gene TRBV5-6; D remains unclear. The source material was PBMCs, sampled after 24 months of ibrutinib treatment. This receptor was identified in a human donor with chronic lymphocytic leukemia. The DNA for the CDR3 is TGTGCCAGCAGCTTGTGGCAGGTCGTGAGCAATGAGCAGTTCTTC. Translating gives CASSLWQVVSNEQFF. The full variable domain, rest sourced from reference TRBV5-6 and TRBJ2-1, is DAGVTQSPTHLIKTRGQQVTLRCSPKSGHDTVSWYQQALGQGPQFIFQYYEEEERQRGNFPDRFSGHQFPNYSSELNVNALLLGDSALYLCASSLWQVVSNEQFFGPGTRLTVL.